One T cell receptor (beta chain) is described in this entry. The antigen it recognizes is unknown. Base-call qualities are not available, and no considerably larger clone is one nucleotide away. The first patient joined ICON in 2016, and enrollment wrapped up when the last patient was enrolled in late 2018. In a subcohort of 60 to 85 patients, fresh tumor and matched uninvolved tissue were collected for in-depth immune analyses, with TCR sequencing among those analyses. No cell sorting was done, and TCR sequencing was instead run on DNA isolated from bulk tissue. The immunoSEQ assay used for TCR sequencing gave the T-cell fraction in both tumor and uninvolved lung tissue. From the authors' description of their analysis: In the survival analysis, patients were divided into a high T-cell fraction group (upper tertile) and a low T-cell fraction group (lower two tertiles), and the two groups were compared using a log-rank test. A signed-rank test was used to test differences in T-cell fraction between paired tumor and uninvolved lung samples. TCRdb holds this immuneACCESS table with in-frame rearrangements only. Some clones are missing; in checked studies, unresolved V genes explain under half, and the rest has no known cause. From that table come the V and J calls and clone size; the DNA was used to work out D and trimming. The sample table holds 16,000 or so clones, of which roughly 76% were seen once. The ten top clones hold about 4.3% of the sample.

V is shortened by 6 bases, J by 0 bases, and the region joining them spans 9 bases. The CDR3 goes from the cysteine to the phenylalanine over 13 residues. Only CDR3 DNA is held: 39 bases, read in frame from base 1. The CDR1 and CDR2 encoded by the germline V gene are MNHEY and SVGAGI. The data derive from a study of tumor-infiltrating lymphocytes in localized non-small cell lung cancer (dated by TCRdb to about 2021). In terms of the full investigation: The cohort covered several histologies, both smokers and never-smokers, and patients whose samples were collected after neoadjuvant chemotherapy. In total, the ICON cohort was made up of over a hundred surgical patients who had localized non-small cell lung cancer and whose tumors were resected. Alongside flow cytometry, multiplex immunofluorescence, RNA-seq, exome sequencing and proteomics, TCR sequencing was applied to the same patients as one of several integrated assays. For 45 to 70 patients, immunoSEQ T-cell fraction was compared between paired tumor and uninvolved lung. From each patient came resected tumor tissue plus uninvolved lung tissue from that same patient, and the uninvolved lung tissue was described as non-adjacent to the tumor. Broader findings and caveats from the paper: TCRbeta sequencing supported higher T cell infiltration in tumors than in uninvolved lung tissue, consistent with immunofluorescence CD3 counts. The TCR-derived T-cell fraction showed no difference between the flow cytometry-defined immunotypes IM1 (good prognosis) and IM2 (poor prognosis). Recurrence-free survival showed no association with tumor T-cell fraction measured by TCR sequencing (p = 0.61). Because assay coverage varied across patients depending on available tissue quantity, TCR sequencing was performed for only a subset of the cohort. Different pieces of the same tissue were used for different assays, so technical variation could not be separated from intratumor heterogeneity.

The sequenced sample was lung tumor tissue. The clonotype was recovered from a human donor with non-small cell lung cancer. The sequence joins TRBV6-5 to TRBJ2-7; matching of 5 bases hints at TRBD1 as the D gene. The sequence in DNA is TGTGCCAGCAGCATGGACACCTCCTACGAGCAGTACTTC. Its translation is CASSMDTSYEQYF.